Each of the 7 T cell receptor beta chains below was sequenced from the same sample in a study of low-dose radiotherapy and immunotherapy resistance in tumors. Alpha- and beta-chain coverage of first-strand cDNA came from TRAV- and TRBV-specific primers. The TCRs were subjected to amplification over approximately 20 PCR cycles employing a constant-region primer in conjunction with a V-primer adapter. TCRdb re-called the reads with MiXCR, one entry per CDR3 protein. Here the sample spans 7,500 to 10,000 distinct CDR3 sequences, roughly 80% being singletons. The receptors originated from a human donor with advanced metastatic prostate, ovarian, gallbladder or colorectal cancer (not recorded which). This table probably holds off-target reads from a library built for another chain.

A few counts support this clonotype. The J gene is TRBJ2-2, the V gene TRBV14, with 7 bases lining up with TRBD1. The CDR3 is 16 amino acids. Germline-derived CDR1 and CDR2 are SGHDN and FVKESK. The V gene end was trimmed by 2 bases and the J gene end by 3 bases; junction bases not matched to a gene: 6. The chain's CDR3 is CASSQTQGSHTGELFF. The CDR3 nucleotides read TGTGCCAGCAGCCAAACACAGGGGTCGCACACCGGGGAGCTGTTTTTT.

This clonotype was recorded a few times. The chain combines TRBV29-1 with TRBJ2-3; 10 bases map to TRBD2. The germline V gene has CDR1 SQVTM and CDR2 ANQGSEA. V lost 7 bases and J lost 4; bases outside the gene matches: 11. The CDR3 totals 15 residues. As DNA, the CDR3 is TGCAGCGCGAATAGCGGGAGGCCTACTGCAGATACGCAGTATTTT. Its translation: CSANSGRPTADTQYF.

The rearrangement joins TRBV25-1 to TRBJ2-1, with D possibly TRBD1 on 6 matching bases. V was trimmed by 6 bases and J by 2 bases, leaving 11 bases between them. CDR1 and CDR2 from the germline V gene are MGHDK and SYGVNS. The CDR3 is 14 residues long. CDR3: CASSSGTTYNEQFF. CDR3 coding DNA: TGTGCCAGCAGCTCCGGGACAACCTACAATGAGCAGTTCTTC.

The chain combines TRBV28 with TRBJ2-7; 10 nucleotides align to TRBD2. This CDR3 comprises 16 residues. The V and J ends lost 2 bases and 4 bases, in that order; junction bases with no gene match: 8. Germline V lookup: CDR1 MDHEN, CDR2 SYDVKM. The CDR3 protein is CASSLSGAGGRYEQYF. The DNA of the CDR3 is TGTGCCAGCAGTTTAAGCGGAGCGGGAGGGAGGTACGAGCAGTACTTC.

The chain couples TRBV29-1 to TRBJ1-4, with D uncertain. The CDR3 extends over 12 amino acids. Germline-derived CDR1 and CDR2 are SQVTM and ANQGSEA. The V end was cut by 4 bases, the J end by 8 bases, with 11 bases between. The CDR3 DNA follows: TGCAGCGTTGCGGGGATAGGAGAAAAACTGTTTTTT. Its protein is CSVAGIGEKLFF.

This chain joins TRBV29-1 and TRBJ2-7; the match to TRBD2 covers 9 bases. This CDR3 spans 16 amino acids. Germline trimming cut 4 bases from V and 3 bases from J; bases unmatched to any gene: 13. Germline CDR1 reads SQVTM; CDR2 reads ANQGSEA. CDR3 sequence (DNA): TGCAGCGTTGTCCGAGGTAGCGGGAGCTTCTTCTACGAGCAGTACTTC. Its protein is CSVVRGSGSFFYEQYF.

In its sample, this clonotype was seen a few times. This sequence joins TRBV5-4 and TRBJ2-1; no clear D gene. V was cut by 0 bases and J by 6 bases, with 7 bases left in between. This CDR3 is built from 13 residues. CDR1 is SGHNT, CDR2 YYREEE, per germline (reference sequence). This CDR3 reads CASSLAGGNEQFF. In nucleotides, the CDR3 is TGTGCCAGCAGCTTGGCTGGTGGCAATGAGCAGTTCTTC. The full variable domain, in which reference TRBV5-4 and TRBJ2-1 provide the parts outside the CDR3, is ETGVTQSPTHLIKTRGQQVTLRCSSQSGHNTVSWYQQALGQGPQFIFQYYREEENGRGNFPPRFSGLQFPNYSSELNVNALELDDSALYLCASSLAGGNEQFFGPGTRLTVL.